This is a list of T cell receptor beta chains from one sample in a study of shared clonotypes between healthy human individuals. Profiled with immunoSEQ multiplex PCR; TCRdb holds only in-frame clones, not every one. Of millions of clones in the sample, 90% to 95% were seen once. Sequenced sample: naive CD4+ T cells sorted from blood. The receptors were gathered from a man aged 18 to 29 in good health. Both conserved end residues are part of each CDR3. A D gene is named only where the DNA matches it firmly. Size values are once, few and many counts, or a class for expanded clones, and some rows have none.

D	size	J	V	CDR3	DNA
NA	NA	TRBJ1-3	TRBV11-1	CASSSRDRDGNTIYF	TGTGCCAGCAGCTCCCGGGACCGAGATGGAAACACCATATATTTT
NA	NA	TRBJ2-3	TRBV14	CASSLGDPSTDTQYF	TGTGCCAGCAGCCTCGGGGACCCTAGCACAGATACGCAGTATTTT
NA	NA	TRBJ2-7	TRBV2	CASRDESYEQYF	TGTGCCAGCAGGGATGAATCCTACGAGCAGTACTTC
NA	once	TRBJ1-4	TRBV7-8	CASSLGPGPNEKLFF	TGTGCCAGCAGCTTAGGCCCAGGGCCTAATGAAAAACTGTTTTTT
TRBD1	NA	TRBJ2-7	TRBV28	CASRASGTGSYEQYF	TGTGCCAGCAGAGCCTCCGGGACAGGGTCCTACGAGCAGTACTTC
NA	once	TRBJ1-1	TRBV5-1	CASSLEGVTRGTEAFF	TGCGCCAGCAGCTTGGAGGGGGTTACCAGGGGCACTGAAGCTTTCTTT
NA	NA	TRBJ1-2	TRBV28	CASSSAFGGYTF	TGTGCCAGCAGTTCCGCCTTCGGGGGCTACACCTTC
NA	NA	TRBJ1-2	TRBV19	CASSPGELASYYTF	TGTGCCAGTAGTCCTGGGGAGTTAGCCTCATACTACACCTTC
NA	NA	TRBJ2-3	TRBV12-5	CASGLVLGPRNADTQYF	TGTGCTAGTGGTTTGGTACTGGGACCAAGAAACGCAGATACGCAGTATTTT
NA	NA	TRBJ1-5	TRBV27	CASSLGQSNQPQHF	TGTGCCAGCAGTTTAGGACAGAGCAATCAGCCCCAGCATTTT
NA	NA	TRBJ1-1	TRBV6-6	CASSRTENTEAFF	TGTGCCAGCAGTCGGACGGAGAACACTGAAGCTTTCTTT
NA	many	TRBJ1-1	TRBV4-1	CASSPQDWAKKTEAFF	TGCGCCAGCAGCCCCCAAGATTGGGCAAAGAAGACTGAAGCTTTCTTT
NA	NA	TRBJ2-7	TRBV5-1	CASREMDLYEQYF	TGCGCCAGCCGCGAGATGGACCTATACGAGCAGTACTTC
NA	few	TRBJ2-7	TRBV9	CASSSGSGPYEQYF	TGTGCCAGCAGCAGTGGTAGCGGACCCTACGAGCAGTACTTC
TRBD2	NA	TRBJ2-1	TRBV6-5	CASRLAGISYNEQFF	TGTGCCAGCAGACTAGCGGGGATCTCCTACAATGAGCAGTTCTTC
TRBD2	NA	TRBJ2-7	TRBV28	CASSTTSGIRYEQYF	TGTGCCAGCAGCACTACTAGCGGGATTCGCTACGAGCAGTACTTC
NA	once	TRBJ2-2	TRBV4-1	CASSQAASTYANTGELFF	TGCGCCAGCAGCCAAGCGGCAAGTACTTACGCGAACACCGGGGAGCTGTTTTTT
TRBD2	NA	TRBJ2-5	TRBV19	CASSGTSGGWETQYF	TGTGCCAGTAGTGGAACTAGCGGGGGGTGGGAGACCCAGTACTTC
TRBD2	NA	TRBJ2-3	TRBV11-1	CASSFTSAYTDTQYF	TGTGCCAGCAGCTTTACTAGCGCCTACACAGATACGCAGTATTTT
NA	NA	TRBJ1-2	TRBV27	CASSLAGNYGYTF	TGTGCCAGCAGTTTAGCAGGGAACTATGGCTACACCTTC
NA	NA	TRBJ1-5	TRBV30	CAWSETQRSNQPQHF	TGTGCCTGGAGTGAGACCCAGCGGTCCAATCAGCCCCAGCATTTT
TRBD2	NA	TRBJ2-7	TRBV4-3	CASSQSLAGLSYEQYF	TGCGCCAGCAGCCAGTCACTAGCGGGATTATCCTACGAGCAGTACTTC
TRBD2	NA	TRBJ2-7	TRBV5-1	CASQRSASGGYEQYF	TGCGCCAGCCAGAGAAGTGCTAGCGGGGGCTACGAGCAGTACTTC
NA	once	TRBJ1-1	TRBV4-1	CASSQDRGTEAFF	TGCGCCAGCAGCCAAGATAGGGGCACTGAAGCTTTCTTT
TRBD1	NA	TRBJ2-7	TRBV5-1	CASSSDRGYEQYF	TGCGCCAGCAGCTCGGACAGGGGGTACGAGCAGTACTTC
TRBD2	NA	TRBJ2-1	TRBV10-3	CAISESFKLAGVNEQFF	TGTGCCATCAGTGAGTCGTTTAAACTAGCGGGAGTCAATGAGCAGTTCTTC
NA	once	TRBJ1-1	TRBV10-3	CAIRPGWNTEAFF	TGTGCCATCAGGCCAGGGTGGAACACTGAAGCTTTCTTT
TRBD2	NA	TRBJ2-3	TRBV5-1	CASSLQGQLAGGRTDTQYF	TGCGCCAGCAGCTTACAAGGACAGTTAGCGGGAGGGCGCACAGATACGCAGTATTTT
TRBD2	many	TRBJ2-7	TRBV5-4	CASSLTSGGNYEQYF	TGTGCCAGCAGTCTTACTAGCGGGGGGAACTACGAGCAGTACTTC
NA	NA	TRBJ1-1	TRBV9	CASSVVGRLDTEAFF	TGTGCCAGCAGCGTAGTTGGGAGGTTAGACACTGAAGCTTTCTTT
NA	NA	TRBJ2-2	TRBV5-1	CASSLTVTNTGELFF	TGCGCCAGCAGCTTAACAGTAACGAACACCGGGGAGCTGTTTTTT
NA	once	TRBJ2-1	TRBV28	CASSAGSSYNEQFF	TGTGCCAGCAGCGCTGGGAGCTCCTACAATGAGCAGTTCTTC
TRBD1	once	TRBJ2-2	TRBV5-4	CASTSGTGVYTGELFF	TGTGCCAGCACCTCGGGGACAGGGGTTTACACCGGGGAGCTGTTTTTT
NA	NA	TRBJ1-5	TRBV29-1	CSVGSGINQPQHF	TGCAGCGTTGGGTCAGGGATCAATCAGCCCCAGCATTTT
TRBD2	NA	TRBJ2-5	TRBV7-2	CASSLDRWRGGSETQYF	TGTGCCAGCAGCTTAGACCGATGGCGGGGGGGCAGTGAGACCCAGTACTTC
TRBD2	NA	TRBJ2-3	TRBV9	CASSVSAGGTSTDTQYF	TGTGCCAGCAGCGTTTCCGCGGGAGGGACTAGCACAGATACGCAGTATTTT
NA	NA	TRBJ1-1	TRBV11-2	CASSLYMNTEAFF	TGTGCCAGCAGCTTATACATGAACACTGAAGCTTTCTTT